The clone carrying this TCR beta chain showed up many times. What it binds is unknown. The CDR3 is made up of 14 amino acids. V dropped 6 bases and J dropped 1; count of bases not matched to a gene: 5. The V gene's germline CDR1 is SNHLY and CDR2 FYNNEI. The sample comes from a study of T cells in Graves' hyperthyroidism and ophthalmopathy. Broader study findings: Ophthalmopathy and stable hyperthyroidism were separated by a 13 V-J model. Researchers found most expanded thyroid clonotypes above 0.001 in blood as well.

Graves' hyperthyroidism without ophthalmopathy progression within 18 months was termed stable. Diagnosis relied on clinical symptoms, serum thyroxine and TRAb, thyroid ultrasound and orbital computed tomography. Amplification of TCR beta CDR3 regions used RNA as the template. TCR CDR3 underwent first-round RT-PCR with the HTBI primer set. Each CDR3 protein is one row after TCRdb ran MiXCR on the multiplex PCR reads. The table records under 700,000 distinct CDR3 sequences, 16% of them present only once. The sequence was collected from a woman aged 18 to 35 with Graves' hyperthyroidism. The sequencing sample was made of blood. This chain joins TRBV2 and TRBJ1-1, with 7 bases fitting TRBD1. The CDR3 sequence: CASRNRGTNTEAFF. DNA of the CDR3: TGTGCCAGCAGAAACAGGGGTACGAACACTGAAGCTTTCTTT.